The clone carrying this T cell receptor beta chain has more than one count but fewer than ten. The antigen remains unidentified. TCRdb's table, derived via immunoSEQ multiplex PCR, lists solely in-frame clones and lacks some. Of 5,500 to 8,000 clones listed, around 91% were seen once; the top ten hold over 4%. The data originate from a study of graft-versus-host responses after intestinal transplantation. Findings of the study overall: GvH clone levels peaked in circulation, and this peak was associated with early post-transplant HvG declines.

This sample comprised PBMCs, obtained around 82 days after transplant. This TCR derives from a human patient who received an intestinal transplant, so some T cells may come from the graft donor.

The CDR3 nucleotides read TGCGCCAGCAGCCTGTTAGGAGACGGCCACGCCGGGGAGCTGTTTTTT. Its translation is CASSLLGDGHAGELFF. This sequence joins TRBV4-3 and TRBJ2-2; no reliable D call. CDR3 length: 16 amino acids. V was pared by 4 bases and J by 6 bases, with 18 bases between. CDR1 is LGHNA, CDR2 YSLEER, per germline.